These 5 T cell receptor beta chains came from one sample sequenced in a study of blood T cells in healthy people across ages. The authors ran a second PCR of roughly 6 to 12 cycles using a sample-barcoded 5' primer and a J-beta primer mix. TCRdb passed the 5' RACE reads through MiXCR, listing each CDR3 protein once. The data hold about 680,000 distinct CDR3 sequences, with 45% to 50% observed a single time. The sequencing sample was made of blood. The receptor source for this set is a woman aged 55-69 years in good health.

The chain is built from TRBV27 and TRBJ2-5, with 10 positions matching TRBD1. Germline CDR1 MNHEY, CDR2 SMNVEV (reference sequence). The CDR3 covers 15 residues. V was clipped by 6 bases and J by 11 bases; unmatched bases: 15. The DNA of the CDR3 is TGTGCCAGCAGACGACGGGACAGGGGTGTATATGAGCAGTACTTC. Protein product: CASRRRDRGVYEQYF.

The rearrangement joins TRBV7-2 to TRBJ2-5; 12 bases map to TRBD1. This CDR3 comprises 15 residues. The V gene's germline CDR1 is SGHTA and CDR2 FQGNSA. Trimming took 9 bases from V and 4 from J; bases not matched to a gene: 9. In DNA, the CDR3 is TGTGCCAGTCTCCGGGACAGGGGGCTTGGAGAGACCCAGTACTTC. The encoded protein is CASLRDRGLGETQYF.

This clonotype has a handful of counts. V gene TRBV7-3 combines with J gene TRBJ2-3; 8 bases align to TRBD2. This CDR3 has 16 amino acids. Germline-derived CDR1 and CDR2 are SGHTA and FQGTGA. The junction had 8 bases not matched to a gene; V was cut back by 1 base and J by 5 bases. The CDR3 protein is CASSLRAAGGGDTQYF. The CDR3 region has the DNA TGTGCCAGCAGCTTAAGGGCCGCGGGAGGTGGAGATACGCAGTATTTT.

V is TRBV7-3 and J is TRBJ2-1; maybe TRBD1 (6 bases). V dropped 8 bases and J dropped 9 bases, with 17 bases sitting between them. CDR1 is SGHTA, CDR2 FQGTGA, per germline. This CDR3 has 13 residues. CDR3 in DNA: TGTGCCAGCGCTCAATCAAACAGGGTTGAGCAGTTCTTC. Protein product: CASAQSNRVEQFF.

Ten or more counts support this clonotype. Its ends do not fully match the called genes, so a read error is possible. J is TRBJ2-5 and V is TRBV5-1; D perhaps matches TRBD2 (6 bases). The CDR3 runs to 14 residues. CDR1 is SGHRS and CDR2 is YFSETQ in the germline V gene. Written as DNA, the CDR3 is TGTGCCAGCAGCCCCCAGGGAGGTAAAGAGACCCAGTACTTC. Its protein product is CASSPQGGKETQYF.